A selection of T cell receptor beta chains follows, all from one sample in a study of cytomegalovirus exposure and HLA in healthy donors. This table comes from immunoSEQ multiplex PCR, and its TCRdb copy is limited to in-frame clones, with some not included. Among around 59,000 clones, around 83% were seen once, and the ten largest hold approximately 1.5%. The sequenced sample was PBMCs. Receptor source: a human donor in good health. The CDR3 runs from the conserved cysteine through the conserved F or W. Each record gives: J gene, V gene, D gene, clone size, CDR3 protein, CDR3 DNA. The D gene is left open where the match is weak. The listing skips clone size in some rows; elsewhere it reads once, few, many or a size class.

J gene: TRBJ2-3; V gene: TRBV7-2; D gene: TRBD2; clone size: NA; CDR3 protein: CASSEGTSGGHLADTQYF; CDR3 DNA: TGTGCCAGCAGCGAAGGGACTAGCGGGGGGCATCTCGCAGATACGCAGTATTTT
J gene: TRBJ1-5; V gene: TRBV30; D gene: NA; clone size: NA; CDR3 protein: CAWGQSPNQPQHF; CDR3 DNA: TGTGCCTGGGGACAGTCCCCTAATCAGCCCCAGCATTTT
J gene: TRBJ2-2; V gene: TRBV6-4; D gene: TRBD2; clone size: few; CDR3 protein: CASGSRTSGPGELFF; CDR3 DNA: TGTGCCAGCGGAAGCCGGACTAGCGGGCCCGGGGAGCTGTTTTTT
J gene: TRBJ1-2; V gene: TRBV5-1; D gene: NA; clone size: NA; CDR3 protein: CASSKVRESIYGYTF; CDR3 DNA: TGCGCCAGCAGCAAGGTCAGGGAATCTATCTATGGCTACACCTTC
J gene: TRBJ1-3; V gene: TRBV7-2; D gene: NA; clone size: NA; CDR3 protein: CASSSNTQGNAIYF; CDR3 DNA: TGTGCCAGCAGCTCTAACACCCAGGGAAACGCCATATATTTT
J gene: TRBJ1-6; V gene: TRBV28; D gene: TRBD1; clone size: NA; CDR3 protein: CASSSGGRSSPLHF; CDR3 DNA: TGTGCCAGCAGTTCAGGGGGCAGGTCATCACCCCTCCACTTT
J gene: TRBJ2-1; V gene: TRBV18; D gene: TRBD2; clone size: NA; CDR3 protein: CASSLGLASTNEQFF; CDR3 DNA: TGTGCCAGCTCACTTGGACTAGCCTCAACCAATGAGCAGTTCTTC
J gene: TRBJ2-7; V gene: TRBV21-1; D gene: NA; clone size: NA; CDR3 protein: CASSNKGQGLSYEQYF; CDR3 DNA: TGTGCCAGCAGCAACAAGGGACAGGGCCTATCCTACGAGCAGTACTTC
J gene: TRBJ1-2; V gene: TRBV7-8; D gene: TRBD1; clone size: NA; CDR3 protein: CASSLAGQGDYGYTF; CDR3 DNA: TGTGCCAGCAGCTTAGCGGGACAGGGGGACTATGGCTACACCTTC
J gene: TRBJ1-5; V gene: TRBV28; D gene: NA; clone size: NA; CDR3 protein: CASSWGGLPQHF; CDR3 DNA: TGTGCCAGCAGTTGGGGGGGATTGCCCCAGCATTTT
J gene: TRBJ1-6; V gene: TRBV19; D gene: TRBD1; clone size: NA; CDR3 protein: CASTPGQKNYNSPLHF; CDR3 DNA: TGTGCCAGTACCCCGGGACAGAAGAACTATAATTCACCCCTCCACTTT
J gene: TRBJ2-7; V gene: TRBV5-3; D gene: NA; clone size: NA; CDR3 protein: CARSLGPRAKETYEQYF; CDR3 DNA: TGTGCCAGAAGCTTGGGTCCCAGGGCTAAGGAGACTTACGAGCAGTACTTC
J gene: TRBJ1-5; V gene: TRBV2; D gene: TRBD1; clone size: NA; CDR3 protein: CASSGVRTGVGQPQHF; CDR3 DNA: TGTGCCAGCAGTGGAGTTAGGACAGGGGTCGGTCAGCCCCAGCATTTT
J gene: TRBJ2-5; V gene: TRBV9; D gene: TRBD2; clone size: NA; CDR3 protein: CASSEGLAGGLEETQYF; CDR3 DNA: TGTGCCAGCAGCGAGGGACTAGCGGGGGGGCTAGAGGAGACCCAGTACTTC
J gene: TRBJ2-7; V gene: TRBV9; D gene: NA; clone size: NA; CDR3 protein: CASSEGQGWSYEQYF; CDR3 DNA: TGTGCCAGCAGTGAAGGGCAGGGGTGGTCCTACGAGCAGTACTTC
J gene: TRBJ2-1; V gene: TRBV7-2; D gene: TRBD2; clone size: NA; CDR3 protein: CASSRNVGTSKANEQFF; CDR3 DNA: TGTGCCAGCAGCCGAAATGTCGGGACTAGCAAAGCCAATGAGCAGTTCTTC
J gene: TRBJ2-3; V gene: TRBV5-1; D gene: NA; clone size: NA; CDR3 protein: CASSLASSNWGDEFTQYF; CDR3 DNA: TGTGCCAGCAGCTTGGCCTCGTCTAACTGGGGGGATGAGTTTACGCAGTATTTT
J gene: TRBJ2-3; V gene: TRBV5-1; D gene: TRBD1; clone size: NA; CDR3 protein: CASSLDRGHTDTQYF; CDR3 DNA: TGCGCCAGCAGCTTGGACAGGGGCCACACAGATACGCAGTATTTT
J gene: TRBJ1-4; V gene: TRBV14; D gene: NA; clone size: NA; CDR3 protein: CASSQAGRKNEKLFF; CDR3 DNA: TGTGCCAGCAGCCAGGCAGGGCGGAAGAATGAAAAACTGTTTTTT
J gene: TRBJ2-1; V gene: TRBV7-8; D gene: TRBD2; clone size: few; CDR3 protein: CASSLPLGLADDNEQFF; CDR3 DNA: TGTGCCAGCAGCTTACCCCTGGGACTAGCGGATGACAATGAGCAGTTCTTC
J gene: TRBJ1-2; V gene: TRBV5-1; D gene: TRBD1; clone size: NA; CDR3 protein: CASSWGAPGTGDGYTF; CDR3 DNA: TGCGCCAGCAGCTGGGGGGCCCCCGGGACAGGGGATGGCTACACCTTC
J gene: TRBJ2-4; V gene: TRBV19; D gene: TRBD2; clone size: once; CDR3 protein: CASSILGRGADKNIQYF; CDR3 DNA: TGTGCCAGTAGTATCCTCGGGCGGGGGGCGGACAAAAACATTCAGTACTTC
J gene: TRBJ2-7; V gene: TRBV28; D gene: NA; clone size: NA; CDR3 protein: CASSPYFIALETYEQYF; CDR3 DNA: TGTGCCAGCAGTCCCTATTTCATAGCGCTGGAAACCTACGAGCAGTACTTC
J gene: TRBJ2-5; V gene: TRBV19; D gene: TRBD2; clone size: NA; CDR3 protein: CASTNGASGGQETQYF; CDR3 DNA: TGTGCCAGTACCAATGGGGCTAGCGGGGGCCAAGAGACCCAGTACTTC
J gene: TRBJ2-1; V gene: TRBV10-2; D gene: TRBD1; clone size: NA; CDR3 protein: CATRDRAYNEQFF; CDR3 DNA: TGCGCCACCAGAGACAGGGCCTACAATGAGCAGTTCTTC
J gene: TRBJ2-7; V gene: TRBV27; D gene: TRBD1; clone size: NA; CDR3 protein: CASTSTVRGRPYEQYF; CDR3 DNA: TGTGCCAGCACCTCGACAGTCAGGGGGCGCCCCTACGAGCAGTACTTC
J gene: TRBJ2-6; V gene: TRBV4-1; D gene: TRBD1; clone size: NA; CDR3 protein: CASSPPVGGQGASGANVLTF; CDR3 DNA: TGCGCCAGCAGCCCACCCGTAGGGGGACAGGGGGCCTCTGGGGCCAACGTCCTGACTTTC
J gene: TRBJ2-2; V gene: TRBV5-1; D gene: NA; clone size: NA; CDR3 protein: CASSPRQAITGELFF; CDR3 DNA: TGCGCCAGCAGCCCTAGACAGGCGATCACCGGGGAGCTGTTTTTT
J gene: TRBJ1-2; V gene: TRBV9; D gene: NA; clone size: NA; CDR3 protein: CASSVEQGPFGYTF; CDR3 DNA: TGTGCCAGCAGCGTAGAGCAGGGTCCGTTTGGCTACACCTTC
J gene: TRBJ1-5; V gene: TRBV5-1; D gene: NA; clone size: NA; CDR3 protein: CASSLSSVTSNQPQHF; CDR3 DNA: TGCGCCAGCAGCTTGTCTTCAGTTACTAGCAATCAGCCCCAGCATTTT
J gene: TRBJ2-1; V gene: TRBV28; D gene: TRBD2; clone size: NA; CDR3 protein: CASRGTSGRPRSDEQFF; CDR3 DNA: TGTGCCAGCCGGGGGACTAGCGGGAGGCCGCGGTCGGATGAGCAGTTCTTC
J gene: TRBJ2-1; V gene: TRBV13; D gene: NA; clone size: NA; CDR3 protein: CASSLGSLAYNEQFF; CDR3 DNA: TGTGCCAGCAGCTTAGGCAGCCTAGCCTACAATGAGCAGTTCTTC
J gene: TRBJ2-4; V gene: TRBV4-1; D gene: TRBD2; clone size: NA; CDR3 protein: CASSQPASGATIAKNIQYF; CDR3 DNA: TGCGCCAGCAGCCAACCGGCTAGCGGGGCAACTATAGCCAAAAACATTCAGTACTTC
J gene: TRBJ1-1; V gene: TRBV5-6; D gene: NA; clone size: NA; CDR3 protein: CASSLWEAGTEAFF; CDR3 DNA: TGTGCCAGCAGCTTGTGGGAGGCGGGGACTGAAGCTTTCTTT
J gene: TRBJ2-1; V gene: TRBV6-4; D gene: NA; clone size: NA; CDR3 protein: CASSSGFGEQFF; CDR3 DNA: TGTGCCAGCAGTTCGGGGTTTGGGGAGCAGTTCTTC
J gene: TRBJ1-2; V gene: TRBV28; D gene: NA; clone size: few; CDR3 protein: CASSPVSRGYGYTF; CDR3 DNA: TGTGCCAGCAGTCCCGTTAGCAGGGGCTATGGCTACACCTTC
J gene: TRBJ2-1; V gene: TRBV30; D gene: TRBD2; clone size: NA; CDR3 protein: CAWSKRGPYNEQFF; CDR3 DNA: TGTGCCTGGAGTAAGCGGGGCCCTTACAATGAGCAGTTCTTC
J gene: TRBJ2-1; V gene: TRBV7-2; D gene: NA; clone size: NA; CDR3 protein: CASSSLGGRQFF; CDR3 DNA: TGTGCCAGCAGCTCCCTGGGAGGCCGCCAGTTCTTC
J gene: TRBJ2-1; V gene: TRBV11-1; D gene: TRBD2; clone size: NA; CDR3 protein: CASTSGRTYNEQFF; CDR3 DNA: TGTGCCAGCACTAGCGGGAGAACCTACAATGAGCAGTTCTTC
J gene: TRBJ1-2; V gene: TRBV27; D gene: NA; clone size: NA; CDR3 protein: CASSLSSFRVPYLSTGSNYGYTF; CDR3 DNA: TGTGCCAGCAGTTTATCGTCGTTCAGGGTCCCATACCTTTCTACGGGTTCTAACTATGGCTACACCTTC
J gene: TRBJ2-7; V gene: TRBV7-2; D gene: TRBD2; clone size: NA; CDR3 protein: CASSLGTSGPYEQYF; CDR3 DNA: TGTGCCAGCAGCCTGGGGACTAGCGGACCCTACGAGCAGTACTTC
J gene: TRBJ2-7; V gene: TRBV20-1; D gene: NA; clone size: NA; CDR3 protein: CSAGKAYEQYF; CDR3 DNA: TGCAGTGCCGGGAAAGCCTACGAGCAGTACTTC
J gene: TRBJ1-5; V gene: TRBV5-5; D gene: TRBD1; clone size: NA; CDR3 protein: CASSYTTGGRSHQPQHF; CDR3 DNA: TGTGCCAGCAGCTACACGACAGGGGGCCGTTCTCATCAGCCCCAGCATTTT
J gene: TRBJ2-1; V gene: TRBV7-9; D gene: NA; clone size: NA; CDR3 protein: CSSSLSPEQFF; CDR3 DNA: TGTTCCAGCAGCTTGAGCCCTGAGCAGTTCTTC
J gene: TRBJ2-1; V gene: TRBV5-1; D gene: TRBD2; clone size: NA; CDR3 protein: CASSLEGLAGVEQFF; CDR3 DNA: TGCGCCAGCAGCTTGGAGGGCCTAGCGGGAGTTGAGCAGTTCTTC
J gene: TRBJ2-1; V gene: TRBV7-2; D gene: NA; clone size: NA; CDR3 protein: CASSLASAIYNEQFF; CDR3 DNA: TGTGCCAGCAGCTTAGCGTCCGCTATCTACAATGAGCAGTTCTTC
J gene: TRBJ2-1; V gene: TRBV21-1; D gene: NA; clone size: NA; CDR3 protein: CASSPLGVGGRGSYNEQFF; CDR3 DNA: TGTGCCAGCAGCCCCTTAGGAGTCGGGGGTAGGGGCTCCTACAATGAGCAGTTCTTC
J gene: TRBJ1-1; V gene: TRBV5-1; D gene: TRBD1; clone size: few; CDR3 protein: CASSLRDRANTEAFF; CDR3 DNA: TGCGCCAGCAGCCTTCGGGACAGAGCGAACACTGAAGCTTTCTTT
J gene: TRBJ1-4; V gene: TRBV19; D gene: NA; clone size: once; CDR3 protein: CASRSSTQVNEKLFF; CDR3 DNA: TGTGCCAGTCGGTCAAGTACACAGGTTAATGAAAAACTGTTTTTT
J gene: TRBJ2-1; V gene: TRBV30; D gene: NA; clone size: NA; CDR3 protein: CAWSVLGLRYNEQFF; CDR3 DNA: TGTGCCTGGAGTGTCCTAGGTCTGCGATACAATGAGCAGTTCTTC
J gene: TRBJ1-4; V gene: TRBV5-6; D gene: TRBD1; clone size: few; CDR3 protein: CASSPDRGREKLFF; CDR3 DNA: TGTGCCAGCAGCCCGGACAGGGGTAGGGAAAAACTGTTTTTT
J gene: TRBJ2-3; V gene: TRBV6-4; D gene: NA; clone size: NA; CDR3 protein: CASSEASGTDTQYF; CDR3 DNA: TGTGCCAGCAGTGAAGCTAGCGGCACAGATACGCAGTATTTT
J gene: TRBJ2-4; V gene: TRBV6-5; D gene: NA; clone size: NA; CDR3 protein: CASSFSRQDKNIQYF; CDR3 DNA: TGTGCCAGCAGTTTCTCCCGACAGGATAAAAACATTCAGTACTTC
J gene: TRBJ2-3; V gene: TRBV5-1; D gene: TRBD2; clone size: NA; CDR3 protein: CASSHDGLAGVGGDTQYF; CDR3 DNA: TGCGCCAGCAGCCACGACGGACTAGCGGGAGTGGGGGGGGATACGCAGTATTTT
J gene: TRBJ2-7; V gene: TRBV4-2; D gene: TRBD2; clone size: NA; CDR3 protein: CASSPHPAGAYEQYF; CDR3 DNA: TGTGCCAGCAGCCCCCACCCGGCGGGAGCCTACGAGCAGTACTTC